These 28 T cell receptor beta chains originate from one sample sequenced in a study of memory CD4+ T cells and cytomegalovirus serostatus (dated by TCRdb to 2018 to 2020). A FACSAria II was used to sort memory CD4+ T cells, defined as single viable CD3+CD4+CD8-CD45RO+ cells. The method was the immunoSEQ multiplex PCR assay. TCRdb limited this immuneACCESS table to in-frame rearrangements with V and J called. A share of clones is missing; checked studies link under half to unresolved V genes, and the rest is unexplained. This sample gives 45,000 to 50,000 clones in total; roughly 78% of them show up just once. The top ten constitute less than 0.85% of the sample. Input material: memory CD4+ T cells from blood. All receptors derive from an adult in good health and CMV-seronegative.

In its sample, this clone was seen a few times. This rearrangement joins TRBV9 to TRBJ1-2; 10 nucleotides match TRBD1. The germline V gene encodes CDR1 SGDLS and CDR2 YYNGEE. The CDR3 consists of 15 residues. The trim removed 3 bases at V and 4 bases at J, leaving 6 bases unmatched. The CDR3 loop reads CASSDAGTGVYGYTF. In DNA form, the CDR3 reads TGTGCCAGCAGCGACGCCGGGACAGGGGTCTATGGCTACACCTTC.

In its sample, this clone was seen once. This chain links TRBV4-1 with TRBJ2-5; D uncertain. CDR1 and CDR2 (germline): MGHRA, YSYEKL. This CDR3 is 13 amino acids long. Trimming took 1 base from V and 5 from J, leaving 8 bases between them. CDR3: CASSQAIPETQYF. DNA for the CDR3: TGCGCCAGCAGCCAAGCCATTCCGGAGACCCAGTACTTC.

This clone was found a few times. CDR3: CASSRTGGIGFTEAFF. In nucleotides, the CDR3 is TGTGCCAGTAGCCGAACAGGGGGCATAGGGTTCACTGAAGCTTTCTTT. V is TRBV19 and J is TRBJ1-1; 9 nucleotides agree with TRBD1. This CDR3 comprises 16 residues. Germline V gene data show CDR1 as LNHDA and CDR2 as SQIVND (reference sequence). Losses at the gene ends were 6 bases for V and 4 bases for J; bases not matched to a gene: 12.

This clone was counted between two and nine times. The CDR3 DNA sequence: TGTGCCAGCAGCTGGAAGGGCGACCTTAATGAAAAACTGTTTTTT. Its protein is CASSWKGDLNEKLFF. The chain links TRBV5-6 to TRBJ1-4; D gene unclear. The CDR3 is 15 residues long. The V end lost 3 bases, the J end lost 4 bases, and 13 bases lay between the germline ends. CDR1 SGHDT and CDR2 YYEEEE come from the germline V gene.

This clone was counted a single time. CDR3 DNA sequence: TGTGCCAGCAGCTTGGCCTTAGGCAGGGGGTCGCCGGGTGGAGCTTTCTTT. Translation: CASSLALGRGSPGGAFF. The V gene is TRBV5-4, the J gene TRBJ1-1; 7 bases match TRBD1. The germline CDR1 and CDR2 sequences are SGHNT and YYREEE (reference sequence). The CDR3 loop spans 17 amino acids. V shed 0 bases and J 10 bases; nucleotides not matched to a gene: 18.

This clone has a handful of counts. This rearrangement joins TRBV29-1 to TRBJ1-6, with no clear D. CDR3 length equals 13 residues. V was shortened by 6 bases and J by 10 bases, with 16 bases between the two germline ends. Germline assignment: CDR1 SQVTM and CDR2 ANQGSEA. Written as DNA, the CDR3 is TGCAGCGTAGCGACGGACCTATTGTCACCCCTCCACTTT. Translating it yields CSVATDLLSPLHF.

The chain links TRBV14 to TRBJ2-3; 14 positions match TRBD2. The CDR3 length is 16 residues. The V gene's germline CDR1 is SGHDN and CDR2 FVKESK. The V gene end was trimmed by 6 bases and the J gene end by 3 bases; junction bases not matched to a gene: 5. The CDR3 DNA sequence: TGTGCCAGCAGACCGACTAGCGGGAGGGCGACAGATACGCAGTATTTT. Protein: CASRPTSGRATDTQYF.

CDR3 nucleotide sequence: TGCGCCAGCAGCTTGGACTTCACGAAGACCCAGTACTTC. It specifies CASSLDFTKTQYF. The chain has TRBV5-1 and TRBJ2-5, with D uncertain. Germline V lookup: CDR1 SGHRS, CDR2 YFSETQ. CDR3 length: 13 residues. Trimming cost V 0 bases and J 6 bases, with 9 bases left between them.

The chain joins TRBV4-2 to TRBJ2-5, with D unresolved. The closer fit of TRBJ2-7 to the DNA end suggests the J call may be wrong. CDR3 size: 14 residues. CDR1 and CDR2 (germline): LGHNA, YNFKEQ. The chain's CDR3 is CASSQDPGTYEQYF. DNA for the CDR3: TGTGCCAGCAGCCAAGACCCGGGTACCTACGAGCAGTACTTC.

The chain joins TRBV6-6 to TRBJ1-5, with a weak D call TRBD1 (5 bases). CDR1 is MNHNY and CDR2 is SVGAGI in the germline V gene (reference sequence). There are 14 residues in the CDR3. The V gene lost 7 bases and the J gene lost 3 bases, with 13 bases spanning the gap. The CDR3: CASKPGGPNQPQHF. The CDR3 region has the DNA TGTGCCAGCAAACCGGGGGGACCCAATCAGCCCCAGCATTTT.

This clone was detected only once. V and J are TRBV11-1 and TRBJ2-7; TRBD1 is a possible D gene (7 bases). V lost 3 bases, J lost 3 bases, and 18 bases lay in between. Per germline, CDR1 SGHAT and CDR2 FQDESV (reference sequence). This CDR3 comprises 16 residues. The CDR3 DNA follows: TGTGCCAGCAGCTTCGGTCGGAGGGGGCAGCTCTACGAGCAGTACTTC. Its translation is CASSFGRRGQLYEQYF.

This rearrangement joins TRBV6-6 to TRBJ1-5; 7 nucleotides line up with TRBD1. Germline lookup yields CDR1 MNHNY and CDR2 SVGAGI (reference sequence). This CDR3 has 15 residues. Trimming took 8 bases from V and 0 from J; bases not matched to a gene: 7. The CDR3 spells CASQQGGNSNQPQHF. The CDR3 DNA follows: TGTGCCAGCCAGCAGGGGGGGAATAGCAATCAGCCCCAGCATTTT.

The sample holds a few counts of this clone. V and J are TRBV5-1 and TRBJ1-4; no reliable D call. This CDR3 region has 15 residues. Germline CDR1 SGHRS, CDR2 YFSETQ. Trimming took off 1 base at V and 0 bases at J, with 7 bases between the two ends. The CDR3 bases are TGCGCCAGCAGCTTGTCGGGTGCAACTAATGAAAAACTGTTTTTT. Protein sequence: CASSLSGATNEKLFF.

This clone is a singleton in its sample. The chain carries TRBV5-1 and TRBJ1-2, with D perhaps matching TRBD1 (5 bases). This CDR3 has 12 amino acids. The germline CDR1 and CDR2 sequences are SGHRS and YFSETQ. The V and J ends lost 5 bases and 4 bases respectively, with 9 bases between them. The CDR3 bases are TGCGCCAGCAGGGGGGAGTCCTATGGCTACACCTTC. Its translation is CASRGESYGYTF.

The V gene is TRBV2, the J gene TRBJ2-7; D may be TRBD2 (5 bases). Germline values: CDR1 SNHLY, CDR2 FYNNEI. Trimming shortened V by 7 bases and J by 11 bases, and 15 bases separated the two germline ends. This CDR3 has 11 residues. The CDR3 is CASTVYGEKYF. The CDR3 DNA is TGTGCCAGCACCGTGTATGGGGAGAAGTACTTC.

V is TRBV18 and J is TRBJ2-7, with TRBD1 identical over 8 bases. Germline V lookup: CDR1 KGHSH, CDR2 LQKENI. The CDR3 totals 14 residues. After removal of 6 bases from V and 3 bases from J, the junction contained 7 bases not matched to a gene. The CDR3 reads CASSPGQALYEQYF. The CDR3 DNA reads as TGTGCCAGCTCGCCGGGACAGGCCCTCTACGAGCAGTACTTC.

The chain joins TRBV6-1 to TRBJ2-3; 7 bases are a match to TRBD2. The CDR3 runs 15 residues. Germline trimming cut 0 bases from V and 5 bases from J; bases unmatched to any gene: 5. Looked up from germline, CDR1 is MNHNS and CDR2 is SASEGT. The DNA of the CDR3 is TGTGCCAGCAGTGAAGCGGGGGGGTTGGTAGATACGCAGTATTTT. Its protein product is CASSEAGGLVDTQYF.

This chain uses TRBV7-2 with TRBJ2-3; D may be TRBD2 (5 bases). V was pared by 7 bases and J by 2 bases, with 13 bases between. The CDR3 contains 14 residues. Germline V gene lookup returns CDR1 SGHTA and CDR2 FQGNSA. Here the CDR3 reads CASTDYLNTDTQYF. The CDR3 region has the DNA TGTGCCAGCACCGACTACCTGAACACAGATACGCAGTATTTT. The variable domain in full, with the rest retrieved from reference TRBV7-2 and TRBJ2-3, is GAGVSQSPSNKVTEKGKDVELRCDPISGHTALYWYRQSLGQGLEFLIYFQGNSAPDKSGLPSDRFSAERTGGSVSTLTIQRTQQEDSAVYLCASTDYLNTDTQYFGPGTRLTVL.

This chain connects TRBV5-1 to TRBJ2-1; D perhaps matches TRBD2 (6 bases). The germline CDR1 and CDR2 sequences are SGHRS and YFSETQ. V was trimmed by 7 bases and J by 4 bases, leaving 15 bases between them. This CDR3 region has 14 residues. CDR3 sequence: CASCLSGSYNEQFF. In DNA form, the CDR3 reads TGCGCCAGCTGCCTTAGCGGATCTTACAATGAGCAGTTCTTC.

This clone was found once. The chain links TRBV25-1 to TRBJ2-3, with D perhaps TRBD2 (7 bases). CDR3 length: 14 residues. The V gene's germline CDR1 is MGHDK and CDR2 SYGVNS. Between the trimmed V and J ends, which lost 7 bases and 4 bases, there was a span of 15 bases. Written as DNA, the CDR3 is TGTGCCAGCAATAGCGGGCGGGGGCCAGATACGCAGTATTTT. Its translation is CASNSGRGPDTQYF.

J is TRBJ2-3 and V is TRBV5-4; tentative D call: TRBD2 (6 bases). The V end was cut by 4 bases, the J end by 4 bases, with 16 bases between. CDR1 and CDR2 from the germline V gene are SGHNT and YYREEE (reference sequence). The CDR3 is made up of 15 amino acids. CDR3 bases: TGTGCCAGCAGCGCACAAATCGGCGGGGCAGATACGCAGTATTTT. This codes for CASSAQIGGADTQYF.

This clone was seen only once. This sequence joins TRBV2 and TRBJ2-3, with 9 positions matching TRBD2. Looked up from germline, CDR1 is SNHLY and CDR2 is FYNNEI. The CDR3 totals 13 residues. The J segment lost 4 bases and the V segment lost 8 bases, leaving 4 bases of the junction unmatched. Here the CDR3 DNA reads TGTGCCAGCTGGGCGGGGGGGCCAGATACGCAGTATTTT. This encodes CASWAGGPDTQYF.

Only one count was recorded for this clone. The chain employs TRBV6-5 and TRBJ2-5; possible D gene TRBD1, 6 bases. This CDR3 is 15 amino acids long. Deletions cut 5 bases from V and 2 bases from J, with 15 bases between. Germline CDR1 MNHEY, CDR2 SVGAGI. In DNA form, the CDR3 reads TGTGCCAGCAGTCGGGACACGAGGGGGCAAGAGACCCAGTACTTC. Amino acids: CASSRDTRGQETQYF.

The V gene is TRBV18, the J gene TRBJ2-3, with D possibly TRBD1 on 5 matching bases. The length of the CDR3 is 16 residues. V was pared by 5 bases and J by 0 bases, with 15 bases between. CDR1 is KGHSH, CDR2 LQKENI, per germline. The CDR3 DNA sequence: TGTGCCAGCTCAATTCGACAGTCCATGAGCACAGATACGCAGTATTTT. Amino acids: CASSIRQSMSTDTQYF.

The chain employs TRBV4-2 and TRBJ2-2; 9 bases line up with TRBD1. CDR3 length: 16 residues. The V gene's germline CDR1 is LGHNA and CDR2 YNFKEQ. V lost 4 bases to trimming and J lost 5 bases; unmatched junction nucleotides: 8. The CDR3 DNA follows: TGTGCCAGCAGCCGAGAAGGACAGGGGCAAACCGGGGAGCTGTTTTTT. This encodes CASSREGQGQTGELFF.

This clone was seen only once. The rearrangement uses TRBV10-3 and TRBJ2-3; 7 bases fit TRBD2. The CDR3 sequence is 16 residues long. V was clipped by 3 bases and J by 2 bases; unmatched bases: 8. Germline CDR1 reads ENHRY; CDR2 reads SYGVKD. The CDR3: CAISDGSGAFTDTQYF. CDR3 nucleotides: TGTGCCATCAGTGACGGGAGCGGGGCCTTCACAGATACGCAGTATTTT.

This chain joins TRBV6-5 and TRBJ1-5; no reliable D call. Germline assignment: CDR1 MNHEY and CDR2 SVGAGI. This CDR3 has 16 residues. Trimming removed 4 bases from V and 0 bases from J, with 13 bases in between. CDR3 loop: CASSFSGVDSNQPQHF. DNA for the CDR3: TGTGCCAGCAGTTTTAGTGGGGTCGATAGCAATCAGCCCCAGCATTTT.

This chain uses TRBV5-1 with TRBJ2-7; tentatively, D is TRBD2 (5 bases). V lost 4 bases and J 2 bases, leaving 16 bases between the germline ends. Germline loops: CDR1 SGHRS, CDR2 YFSETQ. The CDR3 covers 15 residues. The CDR3 here is CASSLRGERAYEQYF. Here the CDR3 DNA reads TGCGCCAGCAGCCTCCGGGGAGAAAGGGCCTACGAGCAGTACTTC.